This T cell receptor beta chain was observed in a study of cytomegalovirus exposure and HLA in healthy donors. Study-level results: Both high specificity and high sensitivity reportedly marked the classifier's diagnosis of cytomegalovirus status.

This clone appeared once. Its antigen is as yet unknown. The PCR contained 60 Vbeta and 13 Jbeta primers. Produced via immunoSEQ multiplex PCR; TCRdb's table is partial and in-frame only. The sample carries 140,000 to 150,000 clones, roughly 80% recorded once. Between the trimmed V and J ends, which lost 3 bases and 4 bases, there was a span of 9 bases. The length of the CDR3 is 12 residues. Germline V lookup: CDR1 SQVTM, CDR2 ANQGSEA. The sequence derives from a male donor in good health and CMV-seronegative. Source material: PBMCs. V and J are TRBV29-1 and TRBJ1-2; no firm D call. CDR3 residues: CSVDERSYGYTF. CDR3 coding DNA: TGCAGCGTTGATGAACGGTCCTATGGCTACACCTTC.